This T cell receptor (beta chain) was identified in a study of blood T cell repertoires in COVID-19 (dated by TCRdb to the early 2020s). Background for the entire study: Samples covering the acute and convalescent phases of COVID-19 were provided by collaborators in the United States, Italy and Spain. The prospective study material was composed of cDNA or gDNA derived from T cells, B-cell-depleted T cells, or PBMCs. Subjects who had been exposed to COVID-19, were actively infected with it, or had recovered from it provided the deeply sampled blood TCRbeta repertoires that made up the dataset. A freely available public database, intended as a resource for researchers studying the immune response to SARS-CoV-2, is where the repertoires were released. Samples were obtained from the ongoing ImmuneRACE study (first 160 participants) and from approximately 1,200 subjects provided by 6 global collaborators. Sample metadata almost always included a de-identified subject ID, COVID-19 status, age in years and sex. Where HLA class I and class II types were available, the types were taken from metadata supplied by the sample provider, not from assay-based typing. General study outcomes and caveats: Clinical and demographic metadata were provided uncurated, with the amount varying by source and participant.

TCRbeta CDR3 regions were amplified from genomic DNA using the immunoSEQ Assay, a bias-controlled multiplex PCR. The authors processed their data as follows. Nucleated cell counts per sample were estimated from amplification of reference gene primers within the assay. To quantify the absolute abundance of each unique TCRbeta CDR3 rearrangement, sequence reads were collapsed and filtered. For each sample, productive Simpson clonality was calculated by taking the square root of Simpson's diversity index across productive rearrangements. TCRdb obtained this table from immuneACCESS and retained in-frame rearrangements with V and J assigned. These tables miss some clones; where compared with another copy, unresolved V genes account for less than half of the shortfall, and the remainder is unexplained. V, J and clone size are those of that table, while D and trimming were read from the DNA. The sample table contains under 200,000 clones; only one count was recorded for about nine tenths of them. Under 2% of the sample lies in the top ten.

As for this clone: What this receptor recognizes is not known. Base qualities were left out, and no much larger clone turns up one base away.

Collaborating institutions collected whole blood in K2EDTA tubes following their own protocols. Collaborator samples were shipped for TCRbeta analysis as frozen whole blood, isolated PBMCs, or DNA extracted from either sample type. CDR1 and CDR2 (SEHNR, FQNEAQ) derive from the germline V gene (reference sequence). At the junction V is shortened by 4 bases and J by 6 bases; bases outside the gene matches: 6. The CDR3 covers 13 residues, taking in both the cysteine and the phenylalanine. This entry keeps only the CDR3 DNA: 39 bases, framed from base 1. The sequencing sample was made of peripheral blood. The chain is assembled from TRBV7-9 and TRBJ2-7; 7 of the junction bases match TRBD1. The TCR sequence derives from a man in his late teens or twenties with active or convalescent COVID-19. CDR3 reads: CASSSDRLGEQYF. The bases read TGTGCCAGCAGCTCGGACAGGTTAGGCGAGCAGTACTTC.